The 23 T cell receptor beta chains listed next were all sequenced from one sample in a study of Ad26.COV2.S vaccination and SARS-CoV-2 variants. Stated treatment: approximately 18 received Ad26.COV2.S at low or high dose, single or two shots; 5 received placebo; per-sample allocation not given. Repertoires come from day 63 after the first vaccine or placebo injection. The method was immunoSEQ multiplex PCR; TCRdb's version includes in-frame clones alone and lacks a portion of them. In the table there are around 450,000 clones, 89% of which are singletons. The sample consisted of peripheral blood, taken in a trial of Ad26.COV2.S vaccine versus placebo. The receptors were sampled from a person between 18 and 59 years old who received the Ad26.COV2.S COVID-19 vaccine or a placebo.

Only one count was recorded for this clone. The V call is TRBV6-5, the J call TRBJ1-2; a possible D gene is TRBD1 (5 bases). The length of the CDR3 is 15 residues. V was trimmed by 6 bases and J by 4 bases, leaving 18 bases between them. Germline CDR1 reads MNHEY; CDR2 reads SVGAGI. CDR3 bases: TGTGCCAGCAGACCCAGCCTTCTTGGGGGCTATGGCTACACCTTC. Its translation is CASRPSLLGGYGYTF.

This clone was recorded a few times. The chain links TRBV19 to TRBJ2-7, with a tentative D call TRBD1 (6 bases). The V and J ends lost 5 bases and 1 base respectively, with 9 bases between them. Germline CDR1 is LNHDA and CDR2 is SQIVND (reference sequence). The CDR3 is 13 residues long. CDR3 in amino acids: CASSLTGSYEQYF. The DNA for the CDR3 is TGTGCCAGTAGTCTGACAGGTTCCTACGAGCAGTACTTC.

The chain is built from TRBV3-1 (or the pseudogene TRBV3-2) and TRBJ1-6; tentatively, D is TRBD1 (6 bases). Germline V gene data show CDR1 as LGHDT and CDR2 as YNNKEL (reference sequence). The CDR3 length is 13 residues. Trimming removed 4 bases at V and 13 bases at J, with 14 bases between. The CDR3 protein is CASSLTQQGPLHF. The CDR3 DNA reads TGTGCCAGCAGCCTGACCCAACAGGGCCCCCTCCACTTT.

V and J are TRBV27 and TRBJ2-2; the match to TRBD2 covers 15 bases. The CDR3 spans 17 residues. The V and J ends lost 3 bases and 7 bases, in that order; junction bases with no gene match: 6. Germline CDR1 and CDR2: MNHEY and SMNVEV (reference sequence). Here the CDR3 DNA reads TGTGCCAGCAGTTTGAGGACTAGCGGGAGGGGCGACGGGGAGCTGTTTTTT. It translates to CASSLRTSGRGDGELFF.

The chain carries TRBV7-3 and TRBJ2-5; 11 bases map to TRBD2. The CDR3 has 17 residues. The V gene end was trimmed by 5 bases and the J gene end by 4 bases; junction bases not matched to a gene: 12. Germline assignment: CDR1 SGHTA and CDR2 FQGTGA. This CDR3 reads CASSPSGGTSGGETQYF. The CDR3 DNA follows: TGTGCCAGCAGCCCCTCCGGGGGCACTAGCGGGGGAGAGACCCAGTACTTC.

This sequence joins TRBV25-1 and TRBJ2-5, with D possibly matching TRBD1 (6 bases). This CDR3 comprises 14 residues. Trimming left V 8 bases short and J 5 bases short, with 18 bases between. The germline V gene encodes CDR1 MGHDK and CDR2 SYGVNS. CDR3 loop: CASGPLDSVETQYF. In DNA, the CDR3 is TGTGCCAGCGGACCCTTGGACAGCGTGGAGACCCAGTACTTC.

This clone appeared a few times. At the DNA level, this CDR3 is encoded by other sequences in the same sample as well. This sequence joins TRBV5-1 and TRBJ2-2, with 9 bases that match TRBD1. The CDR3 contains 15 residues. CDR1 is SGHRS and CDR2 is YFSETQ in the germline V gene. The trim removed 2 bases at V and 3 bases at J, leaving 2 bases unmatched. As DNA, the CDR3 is TGCGCCAGCAGCTTAGGACAGGGGTACACCGGGGAGCTGTTTTTT. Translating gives CASSLGQGYTGELFF.

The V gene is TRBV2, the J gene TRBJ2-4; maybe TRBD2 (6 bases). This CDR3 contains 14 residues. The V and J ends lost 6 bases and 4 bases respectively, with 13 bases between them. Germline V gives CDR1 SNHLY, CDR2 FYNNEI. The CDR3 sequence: CASRETSMKNIQYF. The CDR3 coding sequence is TGTGCCAGCAGGGAGACTAGTATGAAAAACATTCAGTACTTC.

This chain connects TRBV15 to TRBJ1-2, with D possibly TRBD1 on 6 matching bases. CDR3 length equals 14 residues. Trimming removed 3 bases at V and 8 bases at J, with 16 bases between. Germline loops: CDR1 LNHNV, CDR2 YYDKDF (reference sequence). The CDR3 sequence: CATSSAARGWGYTF. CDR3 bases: TGTGCCACCAGCAGCGCCGCCAGGGGATGGGGCTACACCTTC.

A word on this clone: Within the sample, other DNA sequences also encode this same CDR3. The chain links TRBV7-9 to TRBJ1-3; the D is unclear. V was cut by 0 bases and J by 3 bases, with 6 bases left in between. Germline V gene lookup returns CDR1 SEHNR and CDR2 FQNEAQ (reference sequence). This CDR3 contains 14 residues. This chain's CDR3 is CASSLAGGGNTIYF. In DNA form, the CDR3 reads TGTGCCAGCAGCTTAGCAGGCGGTGGAAACACCATATATTTT.

The CDR3 loop is CASSFQGDRYGYTF. CDR3 DNA sequence: TGCGCCAGCAGCTTTCAGGGGGACCGCTATGGCTACACCTTC. The chain is built from TRBV5-1 and TRBJ1-2, with 7 bases that match TRBD1. The CDR3 contains 14 residues. Germline V gene lookup returns CDR1 SGHRS and CDR2 YFSETQ. V lost 2 bases and J lost 4; bases outside the gene matches: 5.

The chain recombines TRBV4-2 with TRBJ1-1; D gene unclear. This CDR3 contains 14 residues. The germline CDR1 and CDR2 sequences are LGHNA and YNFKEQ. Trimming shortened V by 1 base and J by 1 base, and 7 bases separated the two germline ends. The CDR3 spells CASSQGRENTEAFF. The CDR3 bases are TGTGCCAGCAGCCAAGGGCGAGAGAACACTGAAGCTTTCTTT.

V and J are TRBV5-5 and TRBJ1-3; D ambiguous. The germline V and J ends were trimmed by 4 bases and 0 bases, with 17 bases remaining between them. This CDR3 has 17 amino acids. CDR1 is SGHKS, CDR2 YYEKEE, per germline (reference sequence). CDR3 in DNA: TGTGCCAGCAGCCGTGGTCCGGGGTCCGGCTCTGGAAACACCATATATTTT. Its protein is CASSRGPGSGSGNTIYF.

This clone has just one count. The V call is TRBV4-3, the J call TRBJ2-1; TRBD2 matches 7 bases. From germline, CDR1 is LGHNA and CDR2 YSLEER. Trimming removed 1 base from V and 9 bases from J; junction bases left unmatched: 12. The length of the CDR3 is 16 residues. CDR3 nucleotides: TGCGCCAGCAGCCAAGGCATAGCGGGCCTCGTGCGTGAGCAGTTCTTC. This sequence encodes CASSQGIAGLVREQFF.

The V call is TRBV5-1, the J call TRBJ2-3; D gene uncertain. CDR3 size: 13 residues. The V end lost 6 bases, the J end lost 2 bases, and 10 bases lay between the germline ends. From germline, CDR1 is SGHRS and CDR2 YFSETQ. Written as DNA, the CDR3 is TGCGCCAGCACTCTCAGGACCACAGATACGCAGTATTTT. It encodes CASTLRTTDTQYF.

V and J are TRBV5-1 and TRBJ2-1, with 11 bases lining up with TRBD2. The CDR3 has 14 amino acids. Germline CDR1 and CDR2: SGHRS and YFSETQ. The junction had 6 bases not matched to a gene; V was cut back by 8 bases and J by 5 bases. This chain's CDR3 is CASKGTSGNNEQFF. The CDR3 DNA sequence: TGCGCCAGTAAAGGGACTAGCGGAAACAATGAGCAGTTCTTC.

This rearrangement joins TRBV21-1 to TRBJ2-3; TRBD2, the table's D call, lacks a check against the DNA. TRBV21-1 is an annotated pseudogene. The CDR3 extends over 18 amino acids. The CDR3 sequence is CASSKVCGRCPVADTQYF. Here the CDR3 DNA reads TGTGCCAGCAGCAAAGTATGCGGGAGATGCCCGGTTGCAGATACGCAGTATTTT.

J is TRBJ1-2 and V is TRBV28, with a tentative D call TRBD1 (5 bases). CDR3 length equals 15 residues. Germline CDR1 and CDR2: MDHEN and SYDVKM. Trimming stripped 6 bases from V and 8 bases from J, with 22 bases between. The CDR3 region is CASSSAGEGIFGYTF. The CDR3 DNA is TGTGCCAGCAGCTCGGCGGGGGAGGGGATCTTCGGCTACACCTTC.

CDR3 sequence reads: CASSPGVPLAKNIQYF. CDR3 DNA sequence: TGTGCCAGCAGTCCCGGGGTGCCATTAGCCAAAAACATTCAGTACTTC. J is TRBJ2-4 and V is TRBV27, with D possibly matching TRBD2 (5 bases). This CDR3 has 16 residues. V shed 5 bases and J shed 0 bases, with 14 bases lying between them. Per germline, CDR1 MNHEY and CDR2 SMNVEV (reference sequence).

CDR3 protein: CASSVLRDYTEAFF. CDR3 sequence (DNA): TGTGCCAGCAGCGTCTTGCGGGACTATACTGAAGCTTTCTTT. This chain uses TRBV9 with TRBJ1-1, with D perhaps TRBD1 (5 bases). Germline CDR1 and CDR2: SGDLS and YYNGEE. The CDR3 is 14 amino acids. The ends were cut back, 2 bases at V and 5 bases at J, with 13 bases in the middle.

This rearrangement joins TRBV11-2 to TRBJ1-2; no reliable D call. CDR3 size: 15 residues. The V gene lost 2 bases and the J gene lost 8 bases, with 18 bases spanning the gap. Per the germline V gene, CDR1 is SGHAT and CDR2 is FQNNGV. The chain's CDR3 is CASSLTKGPVGGYTF. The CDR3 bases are TGTGCCAGCAGCTTAACCAAAGGGCCCGTAGGGGGCTACACCTTC.

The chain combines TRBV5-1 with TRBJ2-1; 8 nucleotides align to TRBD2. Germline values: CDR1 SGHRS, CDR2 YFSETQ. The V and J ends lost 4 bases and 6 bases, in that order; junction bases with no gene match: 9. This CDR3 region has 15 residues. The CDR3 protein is CASSPAPGGGNEQFF. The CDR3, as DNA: TGCGCCAGCAGCCCCGCACCGGGGGGGGGCAATGAGCAGTTCTTC.

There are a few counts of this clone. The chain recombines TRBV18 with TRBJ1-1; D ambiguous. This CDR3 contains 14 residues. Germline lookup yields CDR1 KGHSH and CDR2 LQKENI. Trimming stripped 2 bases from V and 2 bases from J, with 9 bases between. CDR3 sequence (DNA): TGTGCCAGCTCACCAGCGGGCCCCAACACTGAAGCTTTCTTT. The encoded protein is CASSPAGPNTEAFF.